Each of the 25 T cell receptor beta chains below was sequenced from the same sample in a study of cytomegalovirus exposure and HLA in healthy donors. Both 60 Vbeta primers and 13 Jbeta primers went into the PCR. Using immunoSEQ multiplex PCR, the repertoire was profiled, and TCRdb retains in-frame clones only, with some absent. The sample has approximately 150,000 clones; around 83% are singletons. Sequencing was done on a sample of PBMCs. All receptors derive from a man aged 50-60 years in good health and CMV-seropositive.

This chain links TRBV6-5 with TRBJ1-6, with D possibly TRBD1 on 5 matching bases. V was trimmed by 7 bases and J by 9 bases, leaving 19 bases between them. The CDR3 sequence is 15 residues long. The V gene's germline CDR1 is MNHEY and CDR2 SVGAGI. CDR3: CASNAGTHKASPLHF. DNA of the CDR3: TGTGCCAGCAACGCCGGGACTCACAAAGCTTCACCCCTCCACTTT.

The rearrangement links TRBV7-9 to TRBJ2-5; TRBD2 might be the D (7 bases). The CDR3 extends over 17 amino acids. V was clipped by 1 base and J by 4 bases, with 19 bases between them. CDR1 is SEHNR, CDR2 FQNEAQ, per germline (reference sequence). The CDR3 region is CASSLGEGRGAGETQYF. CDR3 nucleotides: TGTGCCAGCAGCTTAGGGGAAGGCCGGGGGGCTGGAGAGACCCAGTACTTC.

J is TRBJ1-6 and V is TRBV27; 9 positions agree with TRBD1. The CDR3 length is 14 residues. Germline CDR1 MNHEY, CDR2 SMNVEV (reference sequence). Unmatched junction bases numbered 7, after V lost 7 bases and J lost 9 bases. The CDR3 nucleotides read TGTGCCAGCAACAAACAGGGGGCAGGTTCACCCCTCCACTTT. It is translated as CASNKQGAGSPLHF.

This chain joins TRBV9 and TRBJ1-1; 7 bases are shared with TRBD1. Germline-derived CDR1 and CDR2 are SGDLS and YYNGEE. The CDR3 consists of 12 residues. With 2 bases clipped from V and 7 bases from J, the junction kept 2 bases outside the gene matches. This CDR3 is CASSVRDSEAFF. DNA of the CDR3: TGTGCCAGCAGCGTCCGGGACAGTGAAGCTTTCTTT. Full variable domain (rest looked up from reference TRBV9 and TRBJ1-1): DSGVTQTPKHLITATGQRVTLRCSPRSGDLSVYWYQQSLDQGLQFLIQYYNGEERAKGNILERFSAQQFPDLHSELNLSSLELGDSALYFCASSVRDSEAFFGQGTRLTVV.

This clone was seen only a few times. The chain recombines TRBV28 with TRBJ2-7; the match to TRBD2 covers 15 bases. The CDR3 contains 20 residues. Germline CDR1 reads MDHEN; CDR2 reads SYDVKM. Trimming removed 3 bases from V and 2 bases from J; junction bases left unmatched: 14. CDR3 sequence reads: CASSFLDFWTSGRAPYEQYF. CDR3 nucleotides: TGTGCCAGCAGTTTCCTTGACTTTTGGACTAGCGGGAGGGCCCCCTACGAGCAGTACTTC.

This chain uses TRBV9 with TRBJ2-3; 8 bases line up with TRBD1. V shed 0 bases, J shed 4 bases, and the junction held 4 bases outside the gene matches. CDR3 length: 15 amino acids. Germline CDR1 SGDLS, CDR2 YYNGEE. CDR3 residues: CASSVAQGAADTQYF. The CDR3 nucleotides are TGTGCCAGCAGCGTAGCTCAGGGGGCGGCAGATACGCAGTATTTT.

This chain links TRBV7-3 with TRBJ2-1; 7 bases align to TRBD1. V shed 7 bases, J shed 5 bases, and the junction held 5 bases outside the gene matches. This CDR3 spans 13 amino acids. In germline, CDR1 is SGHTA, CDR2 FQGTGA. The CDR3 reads CASKGQMNNEQFF. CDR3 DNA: TGTGCCAGCAAGGGACAGATGAACAATGAGCAGTTCTTC.

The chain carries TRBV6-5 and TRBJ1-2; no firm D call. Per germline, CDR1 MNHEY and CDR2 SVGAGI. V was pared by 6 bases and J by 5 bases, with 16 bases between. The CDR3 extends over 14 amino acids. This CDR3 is CASSRPSRYYGYTF. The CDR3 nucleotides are TGTGCCAGCAGCCGCCCGTCGAGGTATTATGGCTACACCTTC.

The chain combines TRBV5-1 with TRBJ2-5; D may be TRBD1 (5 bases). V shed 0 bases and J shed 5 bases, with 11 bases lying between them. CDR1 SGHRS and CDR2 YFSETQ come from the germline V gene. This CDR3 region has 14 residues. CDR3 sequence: CASSLAGSGETQYF. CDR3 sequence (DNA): TGCGCCAGCAGCTTGGCAGGGTCCGGGGAGACCCAGTACTTC.

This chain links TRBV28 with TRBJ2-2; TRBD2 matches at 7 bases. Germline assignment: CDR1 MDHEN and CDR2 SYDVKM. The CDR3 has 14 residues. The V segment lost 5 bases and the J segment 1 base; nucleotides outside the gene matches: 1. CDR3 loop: CASSTSVNTGELFF. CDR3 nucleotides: TGTGCCAGCAGTACTAGCGTGAACACCGGGGAGCTGTTTTTT.

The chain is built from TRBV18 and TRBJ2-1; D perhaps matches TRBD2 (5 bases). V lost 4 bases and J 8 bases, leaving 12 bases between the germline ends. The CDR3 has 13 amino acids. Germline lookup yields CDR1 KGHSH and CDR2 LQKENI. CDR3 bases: TGTGCCAGCTCACGCCCAATGGAGGATGAGCAGTTCTTC. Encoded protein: CASSRPMEDEQFF.

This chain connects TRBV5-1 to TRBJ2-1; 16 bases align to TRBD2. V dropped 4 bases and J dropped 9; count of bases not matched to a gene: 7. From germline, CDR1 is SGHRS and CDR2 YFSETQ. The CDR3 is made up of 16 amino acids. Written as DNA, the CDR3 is TGCGCCAGCAGCAGGCCCGGGACTAGCGGGAGGGGTGAGCAGTTCTTC. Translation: CASSRPGTSGRGEQFF.

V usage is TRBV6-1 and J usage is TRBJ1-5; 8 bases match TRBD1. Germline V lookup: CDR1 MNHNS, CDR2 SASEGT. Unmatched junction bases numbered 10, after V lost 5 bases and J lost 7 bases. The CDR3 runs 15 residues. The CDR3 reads CASSMNQGAGQPQHF. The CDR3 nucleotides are TGTGCCAGCAGTATGAACCAGGGGGCAGGGCAGCCCCAGCATTTT.

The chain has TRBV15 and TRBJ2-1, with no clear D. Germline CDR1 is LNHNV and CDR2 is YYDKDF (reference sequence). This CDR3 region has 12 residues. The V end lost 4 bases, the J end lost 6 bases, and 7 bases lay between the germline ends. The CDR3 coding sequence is TGTGCCACCAGCAAAAACACCAATGAGCAGTTCTTC. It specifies CATSKNTNEQFF.

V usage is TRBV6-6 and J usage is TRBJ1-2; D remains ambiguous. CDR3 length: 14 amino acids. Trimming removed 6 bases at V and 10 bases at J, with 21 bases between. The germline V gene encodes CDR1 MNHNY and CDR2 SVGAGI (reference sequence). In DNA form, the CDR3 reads TGTGCCAGCAGAGAGAGGAGGGAATGGGGTGACTACACCTTC. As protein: CASRERREWGDYTF.

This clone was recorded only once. The DNA for the CDR3 is TGTGCCAGCAGGGGGACTAGCGGGAGTTATACGCAGTATTTT. Translation gives CASRGTSGSYTQYF. The chain employs TRBV7-2 and TRBJ2-3; 14 bases align to TRBD2. The ends lost 6 bases at V and 7 bases at J; junction bases unmatched: 3. The CDR3 covers 14 residues. Germline values: CDR1 SGHTA, CDR2 FQGNSA.

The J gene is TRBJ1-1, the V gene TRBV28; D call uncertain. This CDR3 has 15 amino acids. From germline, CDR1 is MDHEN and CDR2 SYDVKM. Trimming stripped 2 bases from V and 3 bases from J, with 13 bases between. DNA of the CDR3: TGTGCCAGCAGTTTAGTGAGAGGGAGCTACACTGAAGCTTTCTTT. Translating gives CASSLVRGSYTEAFF.

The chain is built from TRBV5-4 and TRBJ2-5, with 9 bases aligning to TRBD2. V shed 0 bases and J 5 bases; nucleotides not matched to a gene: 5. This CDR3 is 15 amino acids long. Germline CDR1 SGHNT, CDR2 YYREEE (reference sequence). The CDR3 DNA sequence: TGTGCCAGCAGCTTGGTTCAGCGGGGGGTGGAGACCCAGTACTTC. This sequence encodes CASSLVQRGVETQYF.

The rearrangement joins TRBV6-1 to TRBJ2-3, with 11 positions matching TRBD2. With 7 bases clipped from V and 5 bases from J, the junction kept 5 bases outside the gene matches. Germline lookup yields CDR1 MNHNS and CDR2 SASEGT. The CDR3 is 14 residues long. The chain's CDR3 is CASTRTSGLDTQYF. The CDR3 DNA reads TGTGCCAGCACCCGGACTAGCGGGCTAGATACGCAGTATTTT.

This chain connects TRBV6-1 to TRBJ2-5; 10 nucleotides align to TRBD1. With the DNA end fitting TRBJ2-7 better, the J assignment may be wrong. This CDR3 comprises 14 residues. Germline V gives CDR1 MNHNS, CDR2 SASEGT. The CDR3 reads CASTPGQGTYEQYF. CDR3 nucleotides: TGTGCCAGCACACCGGGACAGGGGACCTACGAGCAGTACTTC.

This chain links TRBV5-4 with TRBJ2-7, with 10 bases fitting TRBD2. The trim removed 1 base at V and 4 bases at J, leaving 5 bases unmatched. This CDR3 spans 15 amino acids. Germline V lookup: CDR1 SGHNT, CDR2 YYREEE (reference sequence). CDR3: CASSLPSGGVYEQYF. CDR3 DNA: TGTGCCAGCAGCTTGCCGAGCGGGGGGGTGTACGAGCAGTACTTC. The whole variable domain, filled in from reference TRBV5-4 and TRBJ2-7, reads ETGVTQSPTHLIKTRGQQVTLRCSSQSGHNTVSWYQQALGQGPQFIFQYYREEENGRGNFPPRFSGLQFPNYSSELNVNALELDDSALYLCASSLPSGGVYEQYFGPGTRLTVT.

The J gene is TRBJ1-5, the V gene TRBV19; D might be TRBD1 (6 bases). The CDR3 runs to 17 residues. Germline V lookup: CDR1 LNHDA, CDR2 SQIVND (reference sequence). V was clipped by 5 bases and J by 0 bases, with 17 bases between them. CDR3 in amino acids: CASSPGSQGYSNQPQHF. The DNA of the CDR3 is TGTGCCAGTAGTCCGGGATCACAGGGTTATAGCAATCAGCCCCAGCATTTT.

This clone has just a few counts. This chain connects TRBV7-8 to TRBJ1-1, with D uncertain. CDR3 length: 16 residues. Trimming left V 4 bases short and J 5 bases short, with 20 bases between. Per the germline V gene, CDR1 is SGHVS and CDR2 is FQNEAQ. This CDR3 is CASSSPVLSLLTEAFF. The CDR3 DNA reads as TGTGCCAGCAGCTCACCCGTCTTGAGCCTTCTTACTGAAGCTTTCTTT. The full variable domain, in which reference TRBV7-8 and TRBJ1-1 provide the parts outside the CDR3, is GAGVSQSPRYKVAKRGQDVALRCDPISGHVSLFWYQQALGQGPEFLTYFQNEAQLDKSGLPSDRFFAERPEGSVSTLKIQRTQQEDSAVYLCASSSPVLSLLTEAFFGQGTRLTVV.

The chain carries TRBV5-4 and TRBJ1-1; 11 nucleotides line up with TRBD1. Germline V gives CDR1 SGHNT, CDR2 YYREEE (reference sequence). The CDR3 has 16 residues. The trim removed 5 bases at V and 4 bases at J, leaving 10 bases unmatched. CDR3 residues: CASRPGTGGRSTEAFF. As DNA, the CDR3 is TGTGCCAGCAGACCCGGGACAGGGGGACGGAGCACTGAAGCTTTCTTT.

The chain's CDR3 is CASSLDVLTRDRGFNEQFF. The CDR3, as DNA: TGTGCCAGCAGCTTGGATGTATTGACCCGGGACAGGGGTTTCAATGAGCAGTTCTTC. The chain uses TRBV5-8 and TRBJ2-1; 10 bases are shared with TRBD1. CDR1 is SGHTS, CDR2 YDEGEE, per germline. This CDR3 has 19 residues. J lost 6 bases, V lost 0 bases, and 15 bases had no gene match.